Included here is one TCR beta chain sequence, with context. This specimen comes from a study of PD-L1 blockade in urothelial cancer. Using immunoSEQ multiplex PCR, the repertoire was profiled, and TCRdb retains in-frame clones only, with some absent. Of 95,000 or so clones in the sample, around nine tenths were seen once. Regarding time point: pretreatment peripheral blood. V was cut by 4 bases and J by 4 bases, with 13 bases left in between. The CDR3 runs to 14 residues. Germline V gene sequence: CDR1 LNHDA, CDR2 SQIVND (reference sequence). This TCR came from a man in his sixties with urothelial cancer. This material consisted of PBMCs, taken around atezolizumab (anti-PD-L1) treatment. The chain employs TRBV19 and TRBJ1-2; D is unresolved. In nucleotides, the CDR3 is TGTGCCAGTAGTAGCCCAAGGGAGAGCTATGGCTACACCTTC. Residues: CASSSPRESYGYTF. The complete variable domain, with remaining parts taken from reference TRBV19 and TRBJ1-2, reads DGGITQSPKYLFRKEGQNVTLSCEQNLNHDAMYWYRQDPGQGLRLIYYSQIVNDFQKGDIAEGYSVSREKKESFPLTVTSAQKNPTAFYLCASSSPRESYGYTFGSGTRLTVV.